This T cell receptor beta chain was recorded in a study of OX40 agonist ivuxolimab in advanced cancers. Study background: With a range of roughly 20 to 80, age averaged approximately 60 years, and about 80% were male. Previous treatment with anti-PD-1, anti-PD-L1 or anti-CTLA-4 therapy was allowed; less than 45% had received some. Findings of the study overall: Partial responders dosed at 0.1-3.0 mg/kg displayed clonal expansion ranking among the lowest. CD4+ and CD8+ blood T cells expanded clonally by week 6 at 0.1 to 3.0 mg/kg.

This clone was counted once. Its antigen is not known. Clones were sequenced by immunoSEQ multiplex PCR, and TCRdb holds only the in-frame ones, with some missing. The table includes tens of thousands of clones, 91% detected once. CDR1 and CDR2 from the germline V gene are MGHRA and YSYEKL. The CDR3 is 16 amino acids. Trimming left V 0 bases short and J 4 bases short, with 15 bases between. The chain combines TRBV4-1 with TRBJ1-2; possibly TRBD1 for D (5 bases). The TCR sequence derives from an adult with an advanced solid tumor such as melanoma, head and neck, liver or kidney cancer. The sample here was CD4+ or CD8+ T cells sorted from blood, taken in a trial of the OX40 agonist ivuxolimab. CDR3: CASSQDDTGDSYGYTF. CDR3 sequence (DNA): TGCGCCAGCAGCCAAGATGACACGGGGGATAGCTATGGCTACACCTTC.